This TCR beta chain was identified during a study of T cells in Graves' hyperthyroidism and ophthalmopathy (dated by TCRdb to about 2019). Concerning the study at large: Peripheral blood was collected at initial diagnosis, before any treatment. To identify distinguishing TCR V-J signatures, a discovery cohort of 100 or so patients was used, comprising 43 with Graves' ophthalmopathy and approximately 58 with stable Graves' hyperthyroidism. Prospective prediction of ophthalmopathy was tested in an independent validation cohort consisting of roughly 19 hyperthyroidism patients and more than 15 patients who later progressed to ophthalmopathy. The 100 or so discovery patients were randomly split 7:3 into training and test sets. In addition, the study compared T-cell repertoires in thyroid tissue and in blood from a handful of Graves' hyperthyroidism patients. Once sampling was done, hyperthyroidism patients were given methimazole at a starting dose of 30 mg daily, whereas ophthalmopathy patients were given high-dose intravenous methylprednisolone. The paper describes TCR Vbeta CDR3 sequencing of some 130 peripheral blood samples, made up of around 41 ophthalmopathy patients, 70 to 75 hyperthyroidism patients and 17 progressor patients.

Amplification of TCR beta CDR3 regions was carried out from RNA transcripts. The TCR CDR3 was subjected to a first round of RT-PCR using the HTBI primer set and the Qiagen OneStep RT-PCR kit. A second multiplex PCR round built the libraries, followed by size selection and purification. Paired-end sequencing of the libraries was performed with 100 bp reads on an Illumina HiSeq2000. From the authors' description of their analysis: SOAPnuke was used to process the raw data, throwing out any read that contained adapters or uncalled bases, had a mean Phred below 15, or lacked an exact constant-primer or identifier match. High-quality paired reads were merged using COPE v1.2.5, and each unique nucleotide sequence was defined as a clonotype. Clonotypes were aligned to IMGT TRBV, TRBD and TRBJ reference segments using MiTCR v1.1. The analysis included only V-J combinations with a frequency above 0.0001, which together covered around 99% of the repertoires. The TCS score was defined as the ratio of F50 (clonal expansion) to E x V (chaos), calculated using BLOSUM62-based TCRdist between CDR3 peptides within each V-J. Welch's t-statistics and random forest reduced 500 to 650 V-J features to roughly 13, which were used in a naive Bayes classifier (R e1071). TCRdb passed the public sequencing reads through fastp at Q25 and MiXCR, retaining productive beta sequences. Rows are unified per CDR3 protein, each entry keeping the most common DNA and genes. TCRdb, rather than the study authors, made the V and J calls. Within this sample are 300,000 to 500,000 distinct CDR3 sequences, with more than 13% of them counted one time only. The top ten hold about 30% of the sample.

The germline V gene (reference sequence) gives CDR1 as LGHDT and CDR2 as YNNKEL. V was cut back by 0 bases and J by 6 bases, leaving a gap of 8 bases between them. The CDR3 contains 13 residues when both ends are counted. Only the CDR3 region is kept as DNA, spanning 39 bases read in frame from base 1. Overall study outcomes, separate from this receptor: Ophthalmopathy was separated from stable hyperthyroidism by a 13 V-J signature model, with just over 85% sensitivity and 81% to 82% specificity obtained in cross-validation and 80%/75% obtained in testing. No statistical method was used to fix the sample size in advance, and group allocation was not hidden from the investigators. Most expanded thyroid clonotypes (frequency above 0.001) were also detected in blood, suggesting blood repertoires may reflect thyroid immune responses. In validation, progression to ophthalmopathy was predicted by the model with 70.59% sensitivity and around 76% specificity, a median of approximately 7.1 months before onset.

This clonotype showed up just a few times. Its antigen remains undetermined. No conserved phenylalanine or tryptophan ends this CDR3, so it is likely a read error. Stable Graves' hyperthyroidism was defined as the absence of progression to ophthalmopathy over 18 months of follow-up. Hyperthyroidism patients were newly diagnosed, with disease duration under 2 months, and aged 18 to 65 years. The study excluded patients with uncontrolled infections, other autoimmune diseases, pregnancy or lactation. Diagnoses were established on the basis of clinical symptoms, serum thyroxine and TRAb, thyroid ultrasound, and orbital computed tomography. Ficoll-Paque density gradient centrifugation was used to isolate PBMCs from about 10 ml of fresh peripheral blood. Total RNA was extracted with Trizol reagent, and quality was checked on an Agilent 2100 Bioanalyzer.

What was sequenced was blood. This receptor was identified in a woman aged 25 to 39 with Graves' hyperthyroidism. The chain is encoded by TRBV3-1 joined to TRBJ1-1; no D gene is confidently identified. This receptor has the CDR3 CASSQDRGAEAFL. The DNA sequence is TGTGCCAGCAGCCAAGATCGGGGTGCTGAAGCTTTCCTT.